These 30 T cell receptor beta chains came from one sample sequenced in a study of cytotoxic CD8 clonotypes in ibrutinib-treated CLL (dated by TCRdb to 2020 to 2023). The time point label here, explained by the study, means: progressive disease on ibrutinib. Libraries were constructed by the immunoSEQ multiplex PCR assay. This immuneACCESS table, as held by TCRdb, lists in-frame sequences with V and J called but not all clones. Of the missing ones, under half trace to an unresolved V gene in checked studies; the others have no known cause. Across this sample there are roughly 300,000 clones, with roughly three quarters seen only once. The top ten hold 5.6% of the sample. This sample comprised PBMCs, obtained at disease progression, from a patient treated with ibrutinib. Every receptor here comes from a human donor with chronic lymphocytic leukemia.

This chain joins TRBV7-2 and TRBJ1-1; D gene ambiguous. V lost 5 bases and J lost 3, with 4 bases in between. CDR1 SGHTA and CDR2 FQGNSA come from the germline V gene. The CDR3 runs to 11 residues. Here the CDR3 DNA reads TGTGCCAGCAGCCTCTACACTGAAGCTTTCTTT. Its translation is CASSLYTEAFF.

This rearrangement joins TRBV18 to TRBJ2-7; a weak D match, TRBD1 (6 bases). Trimming removed 5 bases from V and 3 bases from J, with 20 bases in between. The CDR3 runs to 16 residues. Germline V gives CDR1 KGHSH, CDR2 LQKENI. CDR3 DNA: TGTGCCAGCTCAGGGCTCCGTCGGGACACCTTCTACGAGCAGTACTTC. This gives the protein CASSGLRRDTFYEQYF.

CDR3 residues: CASKEASRHYEQYF. CDR3 DNA sequence: TGTGCCAGCAAGGAGGCTAGCCGACACTACGAGCAGTACTTC. The chain has TRBV2 and TRBJ2-7; TRBD2 is a possible D gene (5 bases). The CDR3 totals 14 residues. Germline CDR1 reads SNHLY; CDR2 reads FYNNEI. V was cut by 7 bases and J by 3 bases, with 16 bases left in between.

To note about this clone: Being one base from a much bigger clone, this may be a read error. The chain is built from TRBV7-3 and TRBJ2-3; D call uncertain. The V end lost 3 bases, the J end lost 5 bases, and 3 bases lay between the germline ends. Germline CDR1 SGHTA, CDR2 FQGTGA. The CDR3 spans 11 residues. The CDR3 DNA is TGTGCCAGCAGCTTCGGAGATACGCAGTATTTT. It codes for CASSFGDTQYF.

The chain links TRBV25-1 to TRBJ2-2, with D unclear. The CDR3 has 12 residues. Per the germline V gene, CDR1 is MGHDK and CDR2 is SYGVNS. The germline V and J ends were trimmed by 6 bases and 6 bases, with 8 bases remaining between them. CDR3 DNA sequence: TGTGCCAGCAGGGTCGGTCCCGGGGAGCTGTTTTTT. This translates into CASRVGPGELFF.

The V and J genes are TRBV21-1 and TRBJ1-1; no check of the table's D call, TRBD1, against the DNA was made. TRBV21-1 is a listed pseudogene. This CDR3 is built from 15 residues. The CDR3 region has the DNA TGTGCCAGCAGCAAACCTCAGGGTTCAGGCACTGAAGCTTTCTTT. The encoded protein is CASSKPQGSGTEAFF.

The J gene is TRBJ1-1, the V gene TRBV11-2, with D possibly TRBD1 on 5 matching bases. The germline gives CDR1 SGHAT, CDR2 FQNNGV. This CDR3 has 13 residues. Trimming pared 5 bases from V and 3 bases from J, leaving 10 bases between. CDR3 protein: CASSLGVHTEAFF. CDR3 DNA: TGTGCCAGCAGCCTGGGGGTGCACACTGAAGCTTTCTTT.

This chain links TRBV2 with TRBJ2-3, with TRBD2 matching over 7 bases. Germline V gene sequence: CDR1 SNHLY, CDR2 FYNNEI. The ends lost 3 bases at V and 3 bases at J; junction bases unmatched: 3. This CDR3 is 14 amino acids long. The CDR3 is CASSDSSGTDTQYF. CDR3 coding DNA: TGTGCCAGCAGTGATTCTAGCGGAACAGATACGCAGTATTTT.

This chain uses TRBV18 with TRBJ2-7, with D unresolved. Trimming cost V 6 bases and J 6 bases, with 15 bases left between them. This CDR3 region has 13 residues. Per the germline V gene, CDR1 is KGHSH and CDR2 is LQKENI. This CDR3 is CASSILPSGEQYF. CDR3 nucleotides: TGTGCCAGCTCGATATTACCCTCCGGCGAGCAGTACTTC.

The genes are TRBV10-1 and TRBJ2-2; D not certain. Germline V gives CDR1 WNHNN, CDR2 SYGVQD (reference sequence). Trimming left V 0 bases short and J 1 base short, with 15 bases between. The CDR3 covers 18 residues. The CDR3 sequence: CASSESASFSGNTGELFF. DNA for the CDR3: TGCGCCAGCAGTGAGTCGGCCAGTTTTTCCGGGAACACCGGGGAGCTGTTTTTT.

This rearrangement joins TRBV10-1 to TRBJ1-4; D unclear. The CDR3 loop spans 14 amino acids. Per germline, CDR1 WNHNN and CDR2 SYGVQD (reference sequence). Trimming removed 2 bases from V and 8 bases from J, with 12 bases in between. CDR3 in DNA: TGCGCCAGCAGTGAGAAGCCCCGTGGAGAAAAACTGTTTTTT. Its translation is CASSEKPRGEKLFF.

The rearrangement joins TRBV2 to TRBJ1-5; TRBD1 might be the D (5 bases). The V end lost 8 bases, the J end lost 5 bases, and 16 bases lay between the germline ends. Germline V gives CDR1 SNHLY, CDR2 FYNNEI. This CDR3 is 14 amino acids long. CDR3 loop: CASGLRDGYQPQHF. CDR3 in DNA: TGTGCCAGCGGCCTAAGGGACGGATATCAGCCCCAGCATTTT.

The rearrangement uses TRBV7-9 and TRBJ1-1; 8 bases are shared with TRBD1. The J segment lost 0 bases and the V segment lost 6 bases, leaving 12 bases of the junction unmatched. Per germline, CDR1 SEHNR and CDR2 FQNEAQ (reference sequence). This CDR3 contains 17 residues. The CDR3 DNA reads TGTGCCAGCAGACCCAATTCCGGGACAGGCATGAACACTGAAGCTTTCTTT. Translating gives CASRPNSGTGMNTEAFF.

This chain uses TRBV7-3 with TRBJ2-2; a weak D match, TRBD2 (6 bases). From germline, CDR1 is SGHTA and CDR2 FQGTGA. This CDR3 is 15 amino acids long. V gave up 2 bases and J gave up 6 bases, with 13 bases separating them. CDR3 in amino acids: CASSLHGGGAGELFF. The CDR3, as DNA: TGTGCCAGCAGCTTACATGGGGGAGGAGCCGGGGAGCTGTTTTTT.

This clone was counted many times. J is TRBJ2-7 and V is TRBV7-9, with TRBD1 identical over 8 bases. V dropped 0 bases and J dropped 7; count of bases not matched to a gene: 11. Germline CDR1 SEHNR, CDR2 FQNEAQ (reference sequence). The CDR3 has 16 residues. In nucleotides, the CDR3 is TGTGCCAGCAGCTTAGCGGTAGGACAGGGTTCGAAAGAGCAGTACTTC. It translates to CASSLAVGQGSKEQYF.

The V and J genes are TRBV29-1 and TRBJ1-5; D possibly corresponds to TRBD1 (6 bases). V was clipped by 4 bases and J by 3 bases, with 7 bases between them. Germline V lookup: CDR1 SQVTM, CDR2 ANQGSEA. This CDR3 has 12 residues. CDR3 amino acids: CSVGQVNQPQHF. The CDR3 nucleotides are TGCAGCGTTGGACAGGTCAATCAGCCCCAGCATTTT.

The chain combines TRBV18 with TRBJ2-3; 9 bases fit TRBD1. CDR3 size: 16 residues. The germline V gene has CDR1 KGHSH and CDR2 LQKENI. With 6 bases clipped from V and 2 bases from J, the junction kept 9 bases outside the gene matches. This CDR3 reads CASSAEQGADTDTQYF. CDR3 DNA sequence: TGTGCCAGCTCGGCAGAACAGGGGGCGGACACAGATACGCAGTATTTT. The full variable domain, completed using reference TRBV18 and TRBJ2-3, is NAGVMQNPRHLVRRRGQEARLRCSPMKGHSHVYWYRQLPEEGLKFMVYLQKENIIDESGMPKERFSAEFPKEGPSILRIQQVVRGDSAAYFCASSAEQGADTDTQYFGPGTRLTVL.

Here the CDR3 DNA reads TGTGCCAGCAGCGGGGACAGGGGGGTTGTAGAGACCCAGTACTTC. Its translation: CASSGDRGVVETQYF. The chain carries TRBV2 and TRBJ2-5; 11 bases map to TRBD1. This CDR3 has 15 residues. V shed 6 bases and J 4 bases; nucleotides not matched to a gene: 7. The germline CDR1 and CDR2 sequences are SNHLY and FYNNEI.

The DNA for the CDR3 is TGTGCCAGCAGCTTAGATCGGATAAGGAACTATGGCTACACCTTC. It is translated as CASSLDRIRNYGYTF. The chain employs TRBV11-2 and TRBJ1-2; unclear D gene. The CDR3 loop spans 15 amino acids. Trimming took off 0 bases at V and 2 bases at J, with 10 bases between the two ends. Germline V gene lookup returns CDR1 SGHAT and CDR2 FQNNGV.

The sample holds a few counts of this clone. The chain recombines TRBV10-2 with TRBJ2-3; TRBD1 matches at 9 bases. Germline V CDR1 and CDR2: WSHSY, SAAADI. There are 14 residues in the CDR3. V gave up 5 bases and J gave up 3 bases; unmatched junction bases: 3. The CDR3 sequence is CASSQQGATDTQYF. CDR3 bases: TGCGCCAGCAGTCAACAGGGGGCTACAGATACGCAGTATTTT.

This clone has only one observation. The genes are TRBV6-1 and TRBJ2-1, with 7 bases lining up with TRBD2. The trim removed 2 bases at V and 5 bases at J, leaving 12 bases unmatched. From germline, CDR1 is MNHNS and CDR2 SASEGT. This CDR3 spans 17 amino acids. The CDR3 region is CASSEPGLAERHNEQFF. In nucleotides, the CDR3 is TGTGCCAGCAGTGAACCTGGGCTAGCGGAACGCCACAATGAGCAGTTCTTC.

The V call is TRBV6-5, the J call TRBJ1-1, with TRBD1 matching over 9 bases. V lost 5 bases to trimming and J lost 6 bases; unmatched junction nucleotides: 1. The CDR3 loop spans 12 amino acids. From germline, CDR1 is MNHEY and CDR2 SVGAGI. The CDR3 spells CASSGQGPEAFF. The CDR3 DNA is TGTGCCAGCAGTGGACAGGGGCCTGAAGCTTTCTTT.

This rearrangement joins TRBV28 to TRBJ2-7, with D perhaps given as TRBD1 or TRBD2 (5 bases each). There are 12 residues in the CDR3. The germline V gene encodes CDR1 MDHEN and CDR2 SYDVKM. Trimming stripped 5 bases from V and 5 bases from J, with 10 bases between. The CDR3 DNA is TGTGCCAGCAGTGACGTGGGGGACGAGCAGTACTTC. Translated: CASSDVGDEQYF.

The gene calls are TRBV5-6 and TRBJ1-1; D not certain. Trimming removed 1 base at V and 5 bases at J, with 6 bases between. In germline, CDR1 is SGHDT, CDR2 YYEEEE. The CDR3 totals 12 residues. In nucleotides, the CDR3 is TGTGCCAGCAGCTTGATTGGGACTGAAGCTTTCTTT. This gives the protein CASSLIGTEAFF. The whole variable domain, remainder taken from reference TRBV5-6 and TRBJ1-1, is DAGVTQSPTHLIKTRGQQVTLRCSPKSGHDTVSWYQQALGQGPQFIFQYYEEEERQRGNFPDRFSGHQFPNYSSELNVNALLLGDSALYLCASSLIGTEAFFGQGTRLTVV.

The genes are TRBV29-1 and TRBJ1-1, with a possible D match to TRBD1 (5 bases). The CDR3 spans 13 residues. V lost 5 bases to trimming and J lost 3 bases, with 13 bases between them. Germline CDR1 SQVTM, CDR2 ANQGSEA. CDR3 residues: CSVRIGGDTEAFF. The CDR3 region has the DNA TGCAGCGTTAGGATAGGAGGGGACACTGAAGCTTTCTTT.

The chain uses TRBV5-1 and TRBJ2-3, with 7 bases fitting TRBD1. Germline V gene data show CDR1 as SGHRS and CDR2 as YFSETQ. The CDR3 extends over 16 amino acids. J was trimmed by 5 bases and V by 0 bases; bases with no gene match: 9. The CDR3, as DNA: TGCGCCAGCAGCTTGGAGACAGGGAATAAACGAGATACGCAGTATTTT. Translation gives CASSLETGNKRDTQYF.

The chain is built from TRBV7-3 and TRBJ2-1, with D tentatively TRBD2 (5 bases). CDR1 and CDR2 (germline): SGHTA, FQGTGA. V was trimmed by 4 bases and J by 3 bases, leaving 7 bases between them. This CDR3 region has 13 residues. CDR3 DNA: TGTGCCAGCAGCTCCGGGGTCTACAATGAGCAGTTCTTC. Translation: CASSSGVYNEQFF.

This clone was counted a few times. The chain joins TRBV7-3 to TRBJ2-3, with TRBD2 identical over 7 bases. The CDR3 has 15 residues. Germline loops: CDR1 SGHTA, CDR2 FQGTGA. The V gene end was trimmed by 5 bases and the J gene end by 5 bases; junction bases not matched to a gene: 10. DNA of the CDR3: TGTGCCAGCAGCACCCGCCTAGGGGAGGGAGATACGCAGTATTTT. Its protein product is CASSTRLGEGDTQYF.

V and J are TRBV7-2 and TRBJ1-5, with D possibly matching TRBD1 (6 bases). Trimming removed 5 bases at V and 4 bases at J, with 9 bases between. Germline loops: CDR1 SGHTA, CDR2 FQGNSA. CDR3 length equals 13 residues. Here the CDR3 DNA reads TGTGCCAGCAGCAGGGACATAAATCAGCCCCAGCATTTT. It encodes CASSRDINQPQHF.

This chain uses TRBV19 with TRBJ2-2, with TRBD2 matching over 7 bases. In germline, CDR1 is LNHDA, CDR2 SQIVND (reference sequence). J lost 6 bases, V lost 5 bases, and 3 bases had no gene match. The CDR3 consists of 13 residues. The CDR3 region is CASSLRGAGELFF. The CDR3 region has the DNA TGTGCCAGTAGTCTACGGGGGGCCGGGGAGCTGTTTTTT.